Sequencing of this T cell receptor beta chain was carried out in a study of identical twins. This clonotype was seen many times. Its matching antigen is unknown. Study-level findings and limits: Insertions were fewer in abundant cord blood beta clonotypes, whereas memory repertoires showed none of this pattern. Monozygotic twin pairs showed more out-of-frame TCR alpha sharing than models estimated.

All donors comprised healthy Caucasians. V dropped 0 bases and J dropped 7; count of bases not matched to a gene: 16. Germline lookup yields CDR1 SQVTM and CDR2 ANQGSEA. The CDR3 loop spans 18 amino acids. Each CDR3 protein is one row after TCRdb ran MiXCR on the 5' RACE reads. The data contain about 1.7 million distinct CDR3 sequences, 25% to 35% of them singletons. The chain joins TRBV29-1 to TRBJ1-4, with 8 bases fitting TRBD1. The sample consisted of cord blood. The sequence was collected from a newborn girl in good health. CDR3 coding DNA: TGCAGCGTTGAAGAATCCAGGGGGCGCGTACGGTCAGCTGAAAAACTGTTTTTT. Encoded protein: CSVEESRGRVRSAEKLFF.